The entry below gives a single T cell receptor (beta chain) sequence along with its context. Its specificity is unknown. These data come from a study of T cell responses to AZD1222 COVID-19 vaccine. General observations from the study: Regions 160-218 and 743-854 dominated among vaccine-associated CD4 TCRs spanning spike.

The data were produced by immunoSEQ multiplex PCR, yet TCRdb's version contains in-frame clones alone and is incomplete. Found here are under 150,000 clones, roughly 88% of them singletons; the top ten hold over 3%. The receptor was isolated from an adult in good health. The specimen was peripheral blood, collected on day 0 of AZD1222 vaccination.

The CDR3 loop is CASSEYLPGELFF. CDR3 nucleotide sequence: TGTGCCAGCAGTGAATATCTTCCCGGGGAGCTGTTTTTT. The rearrangement joins TRBV2 to TRBJ2-2; D not certain. V lost 2 bases to trimming and J lost 6 bases, with 7 bases between them. The CDR3 length is 13 residues. Germline-derived CDR1 and CDR2 are SNHLY and FYNNEI.